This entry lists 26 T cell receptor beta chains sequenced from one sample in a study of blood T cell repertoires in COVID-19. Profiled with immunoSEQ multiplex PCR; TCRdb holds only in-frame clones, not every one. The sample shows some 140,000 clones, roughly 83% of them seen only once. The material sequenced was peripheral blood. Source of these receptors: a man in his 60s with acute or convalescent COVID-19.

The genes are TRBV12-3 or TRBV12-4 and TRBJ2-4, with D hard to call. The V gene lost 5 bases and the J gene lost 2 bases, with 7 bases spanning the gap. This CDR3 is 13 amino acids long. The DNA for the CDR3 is TGTGCCAGCAGTCCCAATTCCAAAAACATTCAGTACTTC. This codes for CASSPNSKNIQYF.

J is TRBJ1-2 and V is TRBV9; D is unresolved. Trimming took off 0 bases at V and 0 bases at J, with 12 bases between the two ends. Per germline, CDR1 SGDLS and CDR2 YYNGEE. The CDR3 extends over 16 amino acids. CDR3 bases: TGTGCCAGCAGCGTAGAAATCGCGGGCGCTAACTATGGCTACACCTTC. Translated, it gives CASSVEIAGANYGYTF.

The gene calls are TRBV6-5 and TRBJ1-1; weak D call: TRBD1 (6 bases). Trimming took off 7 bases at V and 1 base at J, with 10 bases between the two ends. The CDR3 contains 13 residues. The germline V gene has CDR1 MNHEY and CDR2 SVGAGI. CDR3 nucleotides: TGTGCCAGCAACCTCAGGGGGAACACTGAAGCTTTCTTT. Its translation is CASNLRGNTEAFF.

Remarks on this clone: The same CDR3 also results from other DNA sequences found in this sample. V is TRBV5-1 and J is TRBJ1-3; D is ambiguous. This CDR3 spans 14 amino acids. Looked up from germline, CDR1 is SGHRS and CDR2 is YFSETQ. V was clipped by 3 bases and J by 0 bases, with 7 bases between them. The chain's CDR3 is CASSSGVSGNTIYF. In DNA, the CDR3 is TGCGCCAGCAGCTCCGGGGTCTCTGGAAACACCATATATTTT.

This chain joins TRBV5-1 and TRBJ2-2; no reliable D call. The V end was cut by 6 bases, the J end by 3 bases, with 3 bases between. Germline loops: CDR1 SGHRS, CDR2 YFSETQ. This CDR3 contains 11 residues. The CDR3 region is CASTYTGELFF. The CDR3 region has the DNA TGCGCCAGCACCTACACCGGGGAGCTGTTTTTT.

The CDR3 nucleotides read TGTGCCAGCAACCGACCGGAGGTTCGGGAAAAACTGTTTTTT. It codes for CASNRPEVREKLFF. V and J are TRBV6-5 and TRBJ1-4; D call uncertain. CDR1 is MNHEY, CDR2 SVGAGI, per germline. This CDR3 has 14 residues. Deletions cut 7 bases from V and 8 bases from J, with 17 bases between.

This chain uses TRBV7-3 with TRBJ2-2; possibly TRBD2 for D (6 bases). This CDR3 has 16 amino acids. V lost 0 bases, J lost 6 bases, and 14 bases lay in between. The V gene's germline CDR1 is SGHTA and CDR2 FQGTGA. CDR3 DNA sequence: TGTGCCAGCAGCTTAACTTTCTCAGGCGGGGCCGGGGAGCTGTTTTTT. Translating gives CASSLTFSGGAGELFF.

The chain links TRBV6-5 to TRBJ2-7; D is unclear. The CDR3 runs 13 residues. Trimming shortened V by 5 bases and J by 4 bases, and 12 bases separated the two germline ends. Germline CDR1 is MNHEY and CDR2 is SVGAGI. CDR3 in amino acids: CASSTAEVYEQYF. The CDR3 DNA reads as TGTGCCAGCAGTACGGCGGAAGTATACGAGCAGTACTTC.

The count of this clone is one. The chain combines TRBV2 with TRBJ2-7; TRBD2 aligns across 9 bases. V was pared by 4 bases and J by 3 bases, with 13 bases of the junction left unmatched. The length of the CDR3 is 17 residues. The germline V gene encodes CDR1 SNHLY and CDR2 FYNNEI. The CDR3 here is CASSVRLSSGNYYEQYF. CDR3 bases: TGTGCCAGCAGTGTCCGCCTCTCTAGCGGGAACTACTACGAGCAGTACTTC.

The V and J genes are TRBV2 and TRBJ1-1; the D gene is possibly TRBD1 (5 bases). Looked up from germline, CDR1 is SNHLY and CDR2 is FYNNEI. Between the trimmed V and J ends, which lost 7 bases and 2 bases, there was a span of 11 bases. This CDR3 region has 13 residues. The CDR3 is CASTRQYNTEAFF. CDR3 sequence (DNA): TGTGCCAGCACTAGACAGTACAACACTGAAGCTTTCTTT.

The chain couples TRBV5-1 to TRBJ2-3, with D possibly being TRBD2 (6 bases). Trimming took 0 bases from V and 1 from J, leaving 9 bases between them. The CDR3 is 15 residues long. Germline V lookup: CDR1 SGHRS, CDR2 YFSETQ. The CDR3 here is CASSLEGGGTDTQYF. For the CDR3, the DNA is TGCGCCAGCAGCTTGGAGGGCGGGGGCACAGATACGCAGTATTTT.

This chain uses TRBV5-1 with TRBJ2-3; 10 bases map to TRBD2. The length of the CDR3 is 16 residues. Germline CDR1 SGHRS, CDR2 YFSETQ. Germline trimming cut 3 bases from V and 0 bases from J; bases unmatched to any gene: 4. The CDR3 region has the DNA TGCGCCAGCAGCTCGAGGACTAGCGGAAGCACAGATACGCAGTATTTT. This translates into CASSSRTSGSTDTQYF.

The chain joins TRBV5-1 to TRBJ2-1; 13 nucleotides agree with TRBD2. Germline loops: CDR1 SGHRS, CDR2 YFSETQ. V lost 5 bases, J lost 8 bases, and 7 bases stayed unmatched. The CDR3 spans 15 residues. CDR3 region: CASRVGTSGNHEQFF. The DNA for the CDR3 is TGCGCCAGCAGAGTTGGGACTAGCGGGAACCATGAGCAGTTCTTC.

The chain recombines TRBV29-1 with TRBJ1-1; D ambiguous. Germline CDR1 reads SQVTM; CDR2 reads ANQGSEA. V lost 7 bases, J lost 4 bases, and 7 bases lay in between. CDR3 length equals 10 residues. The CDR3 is CSAKSTEAFF. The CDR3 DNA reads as TGCAGCGCAAAGAGCACTGAAGCTTTCTTT.

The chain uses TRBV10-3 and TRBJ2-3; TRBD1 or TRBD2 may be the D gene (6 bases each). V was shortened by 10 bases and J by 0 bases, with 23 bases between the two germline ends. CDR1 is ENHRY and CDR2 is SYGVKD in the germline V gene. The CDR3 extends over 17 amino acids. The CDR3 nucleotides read TGTGCCACCAGGGGTGGGACTCAATTCCCTAGCACAGATACGCAGTATTTT. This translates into CATRGGTQFPSTDTQYF.

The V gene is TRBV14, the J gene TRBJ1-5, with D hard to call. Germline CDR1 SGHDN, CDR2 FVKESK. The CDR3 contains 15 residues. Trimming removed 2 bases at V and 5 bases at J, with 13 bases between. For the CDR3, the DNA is TGTGCCAGCAGCCAACCACACATCTTGGATCAGCCCCAGCATTTT. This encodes CASSQPHILDQPQHF.

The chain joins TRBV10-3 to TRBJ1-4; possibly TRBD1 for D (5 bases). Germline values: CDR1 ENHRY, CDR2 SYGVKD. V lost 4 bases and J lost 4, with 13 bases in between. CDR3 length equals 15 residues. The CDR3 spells CAISAATDFNEKLFF. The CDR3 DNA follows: TGTGCCATCAGTGCGGCGACAGATTTTAATGAAAAACTGTTTTTT.

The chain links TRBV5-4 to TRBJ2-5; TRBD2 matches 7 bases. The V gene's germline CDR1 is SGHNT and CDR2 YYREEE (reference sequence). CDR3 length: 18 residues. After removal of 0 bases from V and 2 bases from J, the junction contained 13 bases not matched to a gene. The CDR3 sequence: CASSLGVGREKRQETQYF. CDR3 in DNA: TGTGCCAGCAGCTTGGGGGTTGGGCGGGAGAAAAGGCAAGAGACCCAGTACTTC.

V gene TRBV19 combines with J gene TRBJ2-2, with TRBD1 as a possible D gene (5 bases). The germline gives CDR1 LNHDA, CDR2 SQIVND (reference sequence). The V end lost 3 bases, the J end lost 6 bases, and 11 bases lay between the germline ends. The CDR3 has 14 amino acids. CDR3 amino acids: CASSIRQGAGELFF. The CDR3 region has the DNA TGTGCCAGTAGTATTCGTCAGGGTGCCGGGGAGCTGTTTTTT. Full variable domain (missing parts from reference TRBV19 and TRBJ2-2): DGGITQSPKYLFRKEGQNVTLSCEQNLNHDAMYWYRQDPGQGLRLIYYSQIVNDFQKGDIAEGYSVSREKKESFPLTVTSAQKNPTAFYLCASSIRQGAGELFFGEGSRLTVL.

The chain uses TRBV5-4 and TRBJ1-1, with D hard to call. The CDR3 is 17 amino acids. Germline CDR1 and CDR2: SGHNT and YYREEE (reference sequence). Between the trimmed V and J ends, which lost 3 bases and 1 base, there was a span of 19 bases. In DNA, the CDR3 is TGTGCCAGCAGCTCCTCCATTGGAGGCCCATGGAACACTGAAGCTTTCTTT. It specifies CASSSSIGGPWNTEAFF.

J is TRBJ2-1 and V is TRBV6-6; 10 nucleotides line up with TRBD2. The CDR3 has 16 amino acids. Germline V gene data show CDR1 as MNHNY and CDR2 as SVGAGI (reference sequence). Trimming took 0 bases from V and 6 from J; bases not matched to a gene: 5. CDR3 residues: CASSYSASGRANEQFF. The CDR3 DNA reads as TGTGCCAGCAGTTACTCCGCTAGCGGGAGAGCCAATGAGCAGTTCTTC.

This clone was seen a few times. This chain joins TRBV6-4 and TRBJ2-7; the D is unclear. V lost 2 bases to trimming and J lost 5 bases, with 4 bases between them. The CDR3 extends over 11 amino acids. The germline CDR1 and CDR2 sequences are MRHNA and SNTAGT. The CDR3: CASSDGHEQYF. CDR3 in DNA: TGTGCCAGCAGTGACGGCCACGAGCAGTACTTC.

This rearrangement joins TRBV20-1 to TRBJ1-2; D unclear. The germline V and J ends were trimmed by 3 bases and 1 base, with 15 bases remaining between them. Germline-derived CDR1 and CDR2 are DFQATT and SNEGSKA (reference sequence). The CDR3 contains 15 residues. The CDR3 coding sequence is TGCAGTGCTAGTGGAGGGTGGGAGGTTAACTATGGCTACACCTTC. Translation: CSASGGWEVNYGYTF.

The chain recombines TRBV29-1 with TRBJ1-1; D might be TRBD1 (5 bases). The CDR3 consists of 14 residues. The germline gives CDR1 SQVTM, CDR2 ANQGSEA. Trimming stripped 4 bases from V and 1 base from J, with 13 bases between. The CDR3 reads CSVGRGSGNTEAFF. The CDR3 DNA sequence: TGCAGCGTTGGGAGGGGCAGTGGGAACACTGAAGCTTTCTTT.

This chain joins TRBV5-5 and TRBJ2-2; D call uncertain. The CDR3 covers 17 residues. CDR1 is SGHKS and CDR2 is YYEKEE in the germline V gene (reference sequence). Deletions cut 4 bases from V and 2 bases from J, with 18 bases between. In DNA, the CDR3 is TGTGCCAGCAGCCGAGCCACTCAAGCGATTAACACCGGGGAGCTGTTTTTT. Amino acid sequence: CASSRATQAINTGELFF.

This chain's CDR3 is CASSLGGPPTGQPQHF. CDR3 bases: TGCGCCAGCAGCTTGGGGGGGCCCCCGACGGGTCAGCCCCAGCATTTT. The rearrangement links TRBV5-1 to TRBJ1-5; D perhaps matches TRBD1 (6 bases). The CDR3 covers 16 residues. V shed 0 bases and J shed 6 bases, with 16 bases lying between them. In germline, CDR1 is SGHRS, CDR2 YFSETQ.